Listed here are 20 T cell receptor beta chains from one sample, sequenced in a study of cytotoxic CD8 clonotypes in ibrutinib-treated CLL (dated by TCRdb to the early 2020s). Library prep was done by the immunoSEQ multiplex PCR assay. As stored in TCRdb, this immuneACCESS dataset retains in-frame rearrangements with V and J assigned. A fraction of the clones does not appear; measured against another copy, unresolved V genes explain less than half of the discrepancy, and the remainder lacks a known reason. Here the sample has about 160,000 clones; about 80% occur a single time. The ten largest clones represent 3.5% to 5.5% of the sample. The sample's time point, from its label and the paper: 20 to 25 months on ibrutinib. The sequencing here drew on PBMCs, taken after 24 months of ibrutinib treatment. The source is a human donor with chronic lymphocytic leukemia.

The chain links TRBV9 to TRBJ1-1, with no clear D. Trimming took off 0 bases at V and 0 bases at J, with 6 bases between the two ends. CDR1 is SGDLS, CDR2 YYNGEE, per germline. The CDR3 contains 14 residues. This CDR3 is CASSVGNLNTEAFF. DNA for the CDR3: TGTGCCAGCAGCGTAGGAAATTTGAACACTGAAGCTTTCTTT.

The chain links TRBV5-1 to TRBJ1-2; 8 nucleotides match TRBD1. Germline-derived CDR1 and CDR2 are SGHRS and YFSETQ. This CDR3 comprises 13 residues. V lost 4 bases and J lost 3; bases outside the gene matches: 2. The CDR3 DNA reads as TGCGCCAGCAGCAAGGACAGGGACTATGGCTACACCTTC. It translates to CASSKDRDYGYTF.

This clone has more than one count but fewer than ten. The chain carries TRBV7-9 and TRBJ2-7; D remains ambiguous. The CDR3 extends over 12 amino acids. The germline V gene encodes CDR1 SEHNR and CDR2 FQNEAQ (reference sequence). The ends were cut back, 4 bases at V and 3 bases at J, with 7 bases in the middle. Written as DNA, the CDR3 is TGTGCCAGCAGCTCGATCCTCTACGAGCAGTACTTC. Translating it yields CASSSILYEQYF.

V and J are TRBV5-6 and TRBJ2-7; 8 bases are a match to TRBD1. The length of the CDR3 is 13 residues. V was clipped by 5 bases and J by 3 bases; unmatched bases: 4. CDR1 and CDR2 (germline): SGHDT, YYEEEE. In DNA form, the CDR3 reads TGTGCCAGCAGGGGACAGGTGGTCTACGAGCAGTACTTC. It codes for CASRGQVVYEQYF.

The genes are TRBV4-3 and TRBJ2-2; D not resolved. V dropped 4 bases and J dropped 5 bases, with 14 bases sitting between them. Germline V gene lookup returns CDR1 LGHNA and CDR2 YSLEER. The CDR3 loop spans 15 amino acids. CDR3 DNA sequence: TGCGCCAGCAGCCTCAATGATAGGCGGACCGGGGAGCTGTTTTTT. Its protein is CASSLNDRRTGELFF.

V and J are TRBV27 and TRBJ1-1; 7 positions match TRBD1. The CDR3 is 17 residues long. From germline, CDR1 is MNHEY and CDR2 SMNVEV (reference sequence). V lost 2 bases and J lost 0; bases outside the gene matches: 9. The CDR3 DNA follows: TGTGCCAGCAGTTTACTTGGCAGGGGGTTGGTGAACACTGAAGCTTTCTTT. It is translated as CASSLLGRGLVNTEAFF.

The chain couples TRBV28 to TRBJ1-2; D not resolved. Looked up from germline, CDR1 is MDHEN and CDR2 is SYDVKM. The CDR3 spans 14 residues. Trimming took off 1 base at V and 4 bases at J, with 10 bases between the two ends. The CDR3 is CASSLLSTGYGYTF. CDR3 in DNA: TGTGCCAGCAGTTTATTAAGTACGGGCTATGGCTACACCTTC.

This chain joins TRBV19 and TRBJ1-6, with D perhaps matching TRBD1 (6 bases). The germline V gene has CDR1 LNHDA and CDR2 SQIVND (reference sequence). V dropped 3 bases and J dropped 9 bases, with 15 bases sitting between them. CDR3 size: 15 residues. In DNA form, the CDR3 reads TGTGCCAGTAGTATGAGGGCAGGGGTGACTTCACCCCTCCACTTT. Its translation: CASSMRAGVTSPLHF.

This clone has only a few counts. The chain carries TRBV5-4 and TRBJ2-3; 8 nucleotides match TRBD2. V lost 9 bases and J lost 2; bases outside the gene matches: 14. This CDR3 spans 16 amino acids. Germline CDR1 SGHNT, CDR2 YYREEE (reference sequence). The CDR3 nucleotides are TGTGCCACATCCTCCACGGGGGGGGGATACACAGATACGCAGTATTTT. It specifies CATSSTGGGYTDTQYF.

This chain uses TRBV11-2 with TRBJ2-7; D is perhaps TRBD1 (6 bases). Trimming removed 5 bases at V and 1 base at J, with 12 bases between. The germline V gene has CDR1 SGHAT and CDR2 FQNNGV. The length of the CDR3 is 14 residues. The CDR3 DNA reads TGTGCCAGCAGCCCGGACAGTCGATCCTACGAGCAGTACTTC. Amino acids: CASSPDSRSYEQYF.

This clone was picked up one time. The chain joins TRBV10-3 to TRBJ2-5; 10 bases match TRBD1. V gave up 2 bases and J gave up 4 bases; unmatched junction bases: 7. Germline values: CDR1 ENHRY, CDR2 SYGVKD. The CDR3 sequence is 16 residues long. Written as DNA, the CDR3 is TGTGCCATCAGTGAGGGGACAGGGGTATCCTCAGAGACCCAGTACTTC. The encoded protein is CAISEGTGVSSETQYF.

V gene TRBV19 combines with J gene TRBJ1-5; no reliable D call. Trimming cost V 4 bases and J 4 bases, with 14 bases left between them. There are 15 residues in the CDR3. CDR1 and CDR2 from the germline V gene are LNHDA and SQIVND (reference sequence). DNA for the CDR3: TGTGCCAGTAGTAGCCTAGAGGGAGGGAATCAGCCCCAGCATTTT. Amino acids: CASSSLEGGNQPQHF.

This chain joins TRBV7-3 and TRBJ1-1, with D unresolved. CDR1 SGHTA and CDR2 FQGTGA come from the germline V gene. The V end lost 5 bases, the J end lost 8 bases, and 9 bases lay between the germline ends. CDR3 length: 11 amino acids. CDR3 DNA: TGTGCCAGCAGCCCGGGGTTAGAAGCTTTCTTT. Amino acids: CASSPGLEAFF.

This chain's CDR3 is CASSPGQTADYEQYF. In DNA, the CDR3 is TGTGCCAGTAGTCCAGGACAGACTGCGGACTACGAGCAGTACTTC. V is TRBV19 and J is TRBJ2-7; TRBD1 might be the D (6 bases). The CDR3 loop spans 15 amino acids. Germline lookup yields CDR1 LNHDA and CDR2 SQIVND (reference sequence). V lost 5 bases, J lost 3 bases, and 17 bases lay in between.

V usage is TRBV18 and J usage is TRBJ2-7, with D perhaps matching TRBD1 (6 bases). Between the trimmed V and J ends, which lost 3 bases and 4 bases, there was a span of 16 bases. In germline, CDR1 is KGHSH, CDR2 LQKENI. The CDR3 consists of 15 residues. DNA of the CDR3: TGTGCCAGCTCACCCCTTAGGCAGGGGTTGTACGAGCAGTACTTC. Encoded protein: CASSPLRQGLYEQYF.

The rearrangement links TRBV7-3 to TRBJ1-2; 11 nucleotides agree with TRBD1. Germline CDR1 reads SGHTA; CDR2 reads FQGTGA. Losses at the gene ends were 5 bases for V and 10 bases for J; bases not matched to a gene: 9. The CDR3 runs to 14 residues. CDR3 in amino acids: CASSPGTGGQDYTF. DNA for the CDR3: TGTGCCAGCAGCCCTGGGACAGGGGGACAAGACTACACCTTC.

The rearrangement links TRBV7-2 to TRBJ2-3; 11 bases are shared with TRBD2. CDR1 is SGHTA and CDR2 is FQGNSA in the germline V gene. V shed 7 bases and J 3 bases; nucleotides not matched to a gene: 12. This CDR3 contains 17 residues. The CDR3 region has the DNA TGTGCCAGCATCCCATTAGCGGGAGGGCCGGCGACAGATACGCAGTATTTT. Translating gives CASIPLAGGPATDTQYF.

This rearrangement joins TRBV7-2 to TRBJ2-7; no clear D gene. Trimming pared 5 bases from V and 5 bases from J, leaving 10 bases between. Germline CDR1 and CDR2: SGHTA and FQGNSA. This CDR3 comprises 12 residues. As DNA, the CDR3 is TGTGCCAGCAGCCAAAGGCGAGACGAGCAGTACTTC. Translating gives CASSQRRDEQYF. Using reference TRBV7-2 and TRBJ2-7 for the parts outside the CDR3, the full variable domain is GAGVSQSPSNKVTEKGKDVELRCDPISGHTALYWYRQSLGQGLEFLIYFQGNSAPDKSGLPSDRFSAERTGGSVSTLTIQRTQQEDSAVYLCASSQRRDEQYFGPGTRLTVT.

The chain has TRBV5-4 and TRBJ2-7; 8 bases are shared with TRBD1. J was trimmed by 7 bases and V by 4 bases; bases with no gene match: 10. In germline, CDR1 is SGHNT, CDR2 YYREEE (reference sequence). This CDR3 contains 14 residues. CDR3 sequence (DNA): TGTGCCAGCAGCCTCCCGGGACAGGACGGAGAGCAGTACTTC. Translation: CASSLPGQDGEQYF.

V and J are TRBV4-1 and TRBJ1-2; D is unresolved. V was cut by 1 base and J by 1 base, with 13 bases left in between. Per the germline V gene, CDR1 is MGHRA and CDR2 is YSYEKL. This CDR3 has 16 amino acids. CDR3 residues: CASSQGQAVGNYGYTF. The CDR3 DNA reads TGCGCCAGCAGCCAAGGCCAAGCCGTAGGTAACTATGGCTACACCTTC.